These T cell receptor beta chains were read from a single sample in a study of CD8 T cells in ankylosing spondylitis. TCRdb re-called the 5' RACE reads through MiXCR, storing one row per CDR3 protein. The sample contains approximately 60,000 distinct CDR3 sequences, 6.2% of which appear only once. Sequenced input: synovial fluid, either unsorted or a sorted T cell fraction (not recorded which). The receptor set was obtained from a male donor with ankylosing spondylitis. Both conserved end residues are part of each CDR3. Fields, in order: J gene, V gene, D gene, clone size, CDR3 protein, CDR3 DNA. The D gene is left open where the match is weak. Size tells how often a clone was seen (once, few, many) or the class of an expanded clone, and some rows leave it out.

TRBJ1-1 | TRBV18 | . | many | CASSPREDLNTEAFF | TGTGCCAGCTCACCACGAGAGGATTTGAACACTGAAGCTTTCTTT
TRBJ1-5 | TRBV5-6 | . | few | CASSLGRRVNQPQHF | TGTGCCAGCAGCTTGGGGCGCCGGGTCAATCAGCCCCAGCATTTT
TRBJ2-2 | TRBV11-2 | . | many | CASSPAVTGELFF | TGTGCCAGCAGCCCAGCGGTAACCGGGGAGCTGTTTTTT
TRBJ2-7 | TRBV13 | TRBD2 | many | CASSPSGRPYEQYF | TGTGCCAGCTCTCCTAGCGGGAGACCCTACGAGCAGTACTTC
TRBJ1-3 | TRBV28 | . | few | CASSGRVNTIYF | TGTGCCAGCAGTGGCAGGGTGAACACCATATATTTT
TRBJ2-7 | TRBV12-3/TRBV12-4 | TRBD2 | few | CASSLRLAGGHEQYF | TGTGCCAGCAGTTTACGACTAGCGGGAGGCCACGAGCAGTACTTC
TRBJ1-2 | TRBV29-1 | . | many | CSARGDGYTF | TGCAGCGCAAGAGGGGATGGCTACACCTTC
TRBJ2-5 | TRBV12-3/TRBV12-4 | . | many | CASSLNWQETQYF | TGTGCCAGCAGTTTAAATTGGCAAGAGACCCAGTACTTC
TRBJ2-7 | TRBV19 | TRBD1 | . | CASSSRDSTYEQYF | TGTGCCAGTAGTTCCCGGGACAGCACCTACGAGCAGTACTTC
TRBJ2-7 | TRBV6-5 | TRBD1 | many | CASSYSSRGRGLSYEQYF | TGTGCCAGCAGTTACTCTAGCAGGGGCAGGGGGCTCTCCTACGAGCAGTACTTC
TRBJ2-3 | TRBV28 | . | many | CASSLTRPGTDTQYF | TGTGCCAGCAGTTTAACCCGACCCGGCACAGATACGCAGTATTTT
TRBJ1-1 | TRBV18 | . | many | CASSPPLPEAFF | TGTGCCAGCTCACCACCTTTACCTGAAGCTTTCTTT
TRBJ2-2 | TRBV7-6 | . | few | CASSLAGVRELFF | TGTGCCAGCAGCCTCGCGGGTGTTAGGGAGCTGTTTTTT
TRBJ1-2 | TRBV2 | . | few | CASSVSADYGYTF | TGTGCCAGCAGTGTTTCGGCGGACTATGGCTACACCTTC
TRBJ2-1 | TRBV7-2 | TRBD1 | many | CASSHSPGQGLNEQFF | TGTGCCAGCAGTCACTCTCCGGGACAGGGGTTGAATGAGCAGTTCTTC
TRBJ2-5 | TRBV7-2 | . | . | CASSFQLGGQETQYF | TGTGCCAGCAGCTTTCAGCTTGGGGGCCAAGAGACCCAGTACTTC
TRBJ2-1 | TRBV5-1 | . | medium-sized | CASSFTGPREQFF | TGCGCCAGCAGCTTTACAGGGCCGAGGGAGCAGTTCTTC
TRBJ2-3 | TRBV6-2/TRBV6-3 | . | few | CASSTFLGGTDTQYF | TGTGCCAGCAGCACCTTCCTAGGCGGTACGGATACGCAGTATTTT
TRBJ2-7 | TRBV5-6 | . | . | CASSWPGPNYEQYF | TGTGCCAGCAGCTGGCCGGGACCTAACTACGAGCAGTACTTC
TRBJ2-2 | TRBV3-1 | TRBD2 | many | CASSQAAGGTGELFF | TGTGCCAGCAGCCAAGCAGCGGGAGGGACCGGGGAGCTGTTTTTT
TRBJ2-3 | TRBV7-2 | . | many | CASSVSRQGRTDTQYF | TGTGCCAGCAGCGTATCCCGCCAGGGACGCACAGATACGCAGTATTTT
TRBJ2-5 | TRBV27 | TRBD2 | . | CASSHYLGTSKPETQYF | TGTGCCAGCAGCCACTACTTAGGGACTAGCAAGCCAGAGACCCAGTACTTC
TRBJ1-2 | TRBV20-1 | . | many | CSAREGPVPFTF | TGCAGTGCTAGAGAAGGTCCAGTCCCATTCACCTTC
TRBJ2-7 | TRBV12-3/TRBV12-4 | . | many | CASSFGRNGGSSDEQYF | TGTGCCAGCAGTTTCGGCCGTAATGGGGGAAGTTCGGACGAGCAGTACTTC
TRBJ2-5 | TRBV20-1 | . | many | CSATASLETQYF | TGCAGTGCTACCGCTAGCCTAGAGACCCAGTACTTC
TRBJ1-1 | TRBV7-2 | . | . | CASSLAGLGYTEAFF | TGTGCCAGCAGCTTAGCAGGCCTTGGGTACACTGAAGCTTTCTTT
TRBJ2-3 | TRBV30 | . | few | CAWSVGFGGKGTDTQYF | TGTGCCTGGAGTGTAGGGTTTGGCGGGAAGGGCACAGATACGCAGTATTTT
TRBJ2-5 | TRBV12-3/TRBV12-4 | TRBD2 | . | CASSLRLAGAPKTQYF | TGTGCCAGCAGTTTAAGACTAGCGGGGGCCCCCAAGACCCAGTACTTC
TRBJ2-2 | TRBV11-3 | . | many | CASSLGLANTGELFF | TGTGCCAGCAGCTTAGGACTAGCGAACACCGGGGAGCTGTTTTTT
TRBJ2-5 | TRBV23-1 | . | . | CASSPLLIPDPETQYF | TGCGCCAGCAGTCCCCTCCTCATACCAGACCCCGAGACCCAGTACTTC
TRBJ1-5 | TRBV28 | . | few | CASSPGLSNQPQHF | TGTGCCAGCAGTCCGGGACTTAGCAATCAGCCCCAGCATTTT
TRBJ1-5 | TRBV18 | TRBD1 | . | CASSTGTGDVGYNQPQHF | TGTGCCAGCTCGACCGGGACAGGGGACGTCGGGTACAATCAGCCCCAGCATTTT
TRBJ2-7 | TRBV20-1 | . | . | CSGAGPSYEQYF | TGCAGTGGGGCGGGACCCTCCTACGAGCAGTACTTC
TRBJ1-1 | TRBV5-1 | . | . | CASSLIKGAEAFF | TGCGCCAGCAGCTTAATTAAGGGAGCCGAAGCTTTCTTT
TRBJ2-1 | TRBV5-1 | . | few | CASSLGGGTGLDEQFF | TGCGCCAGCAGCTTGGGCGGCGGGACCGGTCTTGATGAGCAGTTCTTC
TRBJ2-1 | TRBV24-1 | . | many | CATSDPRTGTSSYNEQFF | TGTGCCACCAGTGACCCTCGGACCGGCACGAGCTCCTACAATGAGCAGTTCTTC
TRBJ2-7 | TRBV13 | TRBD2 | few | CASSQGGTSAAYEQYF | TGTGCCAGCAGCCAAGGGGGGACTAGCGCAGCCTACGAGCAGTACTTC
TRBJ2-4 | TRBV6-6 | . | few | CASSHQENIQYF | TGTGCCAGCAGCCACCAGGAAAACATTCAGTACTTC
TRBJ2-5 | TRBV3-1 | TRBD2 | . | CASSLLDGTSGSETQYF | TGTGCCAGCAGCCTATTAGACGGGACTAGCGGGAGTGAGACCCAGTACTTC
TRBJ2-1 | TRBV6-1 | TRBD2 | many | CASSRDRDYYNEQFF | TGTGCCAGCAGCCGAGACCGGGACTATTACAATGAGCAGTTCTTC
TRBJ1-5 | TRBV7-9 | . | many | CASSLEAGNQPQHF | TGTGCCAGCAGCTTAGAGGCAGGGAATCAGCCCCAGCATTTT
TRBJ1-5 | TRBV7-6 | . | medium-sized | CASSLAEEQPQHF | TGTGCCAGCAGCTTAGCGGAAGAACAGCCCCAGCATTTT
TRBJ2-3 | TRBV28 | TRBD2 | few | CATHRDGGRWGDTQYF | TGTGCCACCCATCGGGATGGCGGGAGGTGGGGGGATACGCAGTATTTT
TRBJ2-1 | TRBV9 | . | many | CASSYTEYNEQFF | TGTGCCAGCAGCTACACAGAGTACAATGAGCAGTTCTTC
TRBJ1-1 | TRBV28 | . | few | CASSSTGTKAFF | TGTGCCAGCAGTTCGACAGGTACTAAAGCTTTCTTT
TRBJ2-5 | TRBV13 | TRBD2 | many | CASSPSASGRQGETQYF | TGTGCCAGCAGCCCTTCGGCTAGCGGGAGACAAGGAGAGACCCAGTACTTC
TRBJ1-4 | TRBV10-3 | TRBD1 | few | CAISEATGARKLFF | TGTGCCATCAGTGAGGCGACAGGGGCGAGAAAACTGTTTTTT
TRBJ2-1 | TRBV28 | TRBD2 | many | CASSSLKRSSGRANEQFF | TGTGCCAGCAGTTCCCTAAAACGCTCTAGCGGGAGGGCGAATGAGCAGTTCTTC
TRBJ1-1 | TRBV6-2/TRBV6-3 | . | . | CASSYPQTEAFF | TGTGCCAGCAGTTACCCCCAAACTGAAGCTTTCTTT
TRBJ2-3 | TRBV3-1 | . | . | CASSPYSTDTQYF | TGTGCCAGCAGCCCATACTCCACAGATACGCAGTATTTT
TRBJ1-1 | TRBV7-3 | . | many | CASSLIWGSEAFF | TGTGCCAGCAGCTTAATTTGGGGTTCTGAAGCTTTCTTT
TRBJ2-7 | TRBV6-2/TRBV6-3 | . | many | CASSHQNSYEQYF | TGTGCCAGCAGTCACCAGAACTCCTACGAGCAGTACTTC
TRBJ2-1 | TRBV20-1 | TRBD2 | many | CSAPMAGGYNEQFF | TGCAGTGCCCCGATGGCGGGAGGCTACAATGAGCAGTTCTTC
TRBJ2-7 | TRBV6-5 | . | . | CASSYSSSYEQYF | TGTGCCAGCAGTTACTCTTCCTCCTACGAGCAGTACTTC
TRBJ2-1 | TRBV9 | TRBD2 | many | CASSVGVLASSYNEQFF | TGTGCCAGCAGCGTAGGTGTACTAGCGAGCTCCTACAATGAGCAGTTCTTC
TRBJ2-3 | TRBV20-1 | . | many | CSAQGRTPGTSDTQYF | TGCAGTGCCCAGGGACGGACACCGGGGACCTCAGATACGCAGTATTTT
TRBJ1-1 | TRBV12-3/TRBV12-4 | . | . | CASSFSLGHPLNTEAFF | TGTGCCAGCAGTTTTAGTCTGGGACATCCTTTGAACACTGAAGCTTTCTTT
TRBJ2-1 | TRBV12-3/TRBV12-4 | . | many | CASSLWGPNEQFF | TGTGCCAGCAGTTTATGGGGTCCTAATGAGCAGTTCTTC
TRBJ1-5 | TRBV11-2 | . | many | CASSSPMGRDYGNQPQHF | TGTGCCAGCAGCTCCCCGATGGGCAGGGACTATGGCAATCAGCCCCAGCATTTT